The entry that follows covers one T cell receptor beta chain sequence. The antigen remains undetermined. The data were produced by immunoSEQ multiplex PCR, yet TCRdb's version contains in-frame clones alone and is incomplete. The sample records roughly 80,000 clones, around nine tenths being singletons. With 0 bases removed from V and 4 bases from J, the gap between germline ends came to 16 bases. Germline V gene lookup returns CDR1 ENHRY and CDR2 SYGVKD. The CDR3 extends over 16 amino acids. This entry comes from a study of T cell responses to AZD1222 COVID-19 vaccine. Notes on the study in general: Regions 160-218 and 743-854 dominated among vaccine-associated CD4 TCRs spanning spike. Reportedly, nearly half of unique spike TCRs recognized epitopes outside B.1.351/B.1.1.7 mutations. Donors skewed white British and female; clonal diversity was possibly underestimated. When two AZD1222 doses had been given, Spike-specific TCR breadth and depth rose.

This sample comprised peripheral blood, obtained on day 0 of MenACWY control vaccination. The chain has TRBV10-3 and TRBJ2-7; D possibly corresponds to TRBD2 (6 bases). The receptor's source is an adult in good health. The CDR3 here is CAISESRETISYEQYF. The CDR3 DNA sequence: TGTGCCATCAGTGAGTCCCGGGAGACTATTAGTTACGAGCAGTACTTC.